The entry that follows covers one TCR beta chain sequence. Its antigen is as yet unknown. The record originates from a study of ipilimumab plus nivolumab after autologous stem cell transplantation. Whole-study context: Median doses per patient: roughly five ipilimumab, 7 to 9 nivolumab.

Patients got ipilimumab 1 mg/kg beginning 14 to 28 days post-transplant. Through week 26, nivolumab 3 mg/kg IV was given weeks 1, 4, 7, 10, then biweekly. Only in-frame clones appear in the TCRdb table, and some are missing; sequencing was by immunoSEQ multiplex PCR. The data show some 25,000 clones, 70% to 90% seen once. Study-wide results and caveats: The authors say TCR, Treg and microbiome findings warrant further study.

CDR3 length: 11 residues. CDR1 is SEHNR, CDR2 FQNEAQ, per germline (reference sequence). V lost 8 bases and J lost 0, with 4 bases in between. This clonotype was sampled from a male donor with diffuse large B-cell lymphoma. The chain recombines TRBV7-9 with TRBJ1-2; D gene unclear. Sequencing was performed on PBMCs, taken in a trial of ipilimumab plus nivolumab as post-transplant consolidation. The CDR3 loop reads CASGPNYGYTF. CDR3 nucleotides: TGTGCCAGCGGTCCTAACTATGGCTACACCTTC.